This note documents a single TCR beta chain sequence. Its antigen is still unknown. One junction end disagrees with the germline gene, perhaps due to a read error. CD8 naive samples were obtained by positive selection for CCR7 among CD45RO-negative cells, yielding a CD45RA+CCR7+ population from which TemRA cells were excluded. Donors were healthy HIV-negative adults with no recently reported acute infections or vaccinations. All donors were Caucasian adults living in Nashville, Tennessee, USA. Blood was collected by leukapheresis, and PBMCs were isolated by Ficoll-Histopaque density gradient centrifugation and then cryopreserved in liquid nitrogen vapor phase. Analytical flow cytometry was used to check the purity and quantity of each magnetically sorted T cell population. Each sorted fraction had its genomic DNA isolated and then quantified by UV absorbance on a Nanodrop 2000c. The entry originates in a study of shared clonotypes between healthy human individuals (dated by TCRdb to the early 2020s). Notes on the research overall: A couple of women and a few men aged 18 to 49 years were included in the cohort. Blood TCR repertoires of 5 or 6 healthy adults were deeply sequenced to estimate repertoire size and the extent of clonotype sharing between individuals. Per donor, leukapheresis produced somewhere between about 0.94 and 9 billion PBMCs. To increase sequencing depth and limit assay-specific biases, different laboratories used diverse techniques to prepare libraries and sequence TCR repertoires. Per donor, three plates each were used for CD4 naive and CD4 memory, two for CD8 naive, and one for CD8 memory.

Results and caveats for the whole study, not just this receptor: Sampling was restricted to blood, and TCR repertoires in tissue are likely to differ from TCR repertoires in blood. The small number of donors limited the genetic and exposure-history diversity represented. Incomplete sequencing was indicated by rarefaction of sorted-subset datasets, despite the large sequencing depth. Pairwise subsampling indicated that sequencing depth was expected to affect the degree of clonotype sharing among donors. About 5% of naive CD4, 3.5% of naive CD8, 2.3% of memory CD4, and 0.4% of memory CD8 clonotypes were shared across several donors. Compared with non-shared clonotypes, the clonotypes found in all four sorted-subset donors had higher generation probabilities. Estimated clonotype richness was generally larger for naive than for memory subsets.

TCR CDR3 regions were amplified from genomic DNA by multiplex PCR using the deep immunoSEQ assay. Extracted genomic DNA from each cell subset was distributed evenly across all wells of several immunoSEQ 96-well plates, and each plate was treated as a replicate. Each replicate PCR for sorted subsets received around 210 ng genomic DNA, equal to 30,000 or so T cell genomes. Purified libraries were measured with a Qubit 3.0 fluorometer, size-checked on a Bioanalyzer 2100, and measured again with the KAPA Library Quantification kit. Each immunoSEQ 96-well plate was sequenced on its own single-read 150-cycle Illumina NextSeq 550 flow cell. The paper's data handling went like this. Because the immunoSEQ output held only junctional sequences and lacked quality scores, the filtering could not match the filtering applied to full-length reads. Sequences were annotated with PyIR, a Python wrapper for IgBLAST v1.9, and V/J genes and CDR3 were assigned using IMGT germline references. Reads were removed for weak V/J assignments (E-value above 1e-6), missing CDR3, stop codons, out-of-frame junctions, or ambiguous translated residues. A V3J clonotype was defined by an identical inferred V gene, J gene, and CDR3 amino acid sequence. The percentage overlap between two repertoires was calculated by dividing the number of shared unique clonotypes by the size of the smaller repertoire. Repertoire richness was assessed with RTK rarefaction, the Chao1 estimator, and Recon v2.1 estimates of unobserved clonotypes. Generation probabilities were computed with OLGA for all TCRbeta clonotypes obtained by the gDNA method from four donors. The clones in this table, taken by TCRdb from immuneACCESS, are in-frame only. Not every clone is retained; where verified, under half of the shortfall comes from an unresolved V gene, and the cause of the rest is unknown. The DNA was the basis for D and trimming; V, J and clone size are from that table. In all, the sample holds around 1.9 million clones, and about 92% of those were seen once. Roughly 1.8% of the sample goes to the ten largest clones.

Taken from cysteine to phenylalanine, the CDR3 has 8 residues. This entry keeps only the CDR3 DNA: 24 bases, framed from base 1. The germline V gene (reference sequence) provides CDR1 DFQATT and CDR2 SNEGSKA. The sample comprised naive CD8+ T cells from PBMCs. What the cell subset or site label conveys for this sample: CD45RA+CCR7+. This TCR was recovered from a man aged 18 to 29 in good health. Some clones in this sample may be carry-over from other donors' samples. This chain is built from TRBV20-1 and TRBJ1-4, with no D gene named confidently. The CDR3 corresponds to CSAGVLAF. The base sequence is TGCAGTGCTGGGGTCCTAGCCTTT.